This TCR beta chain was obtained from a study of long-term antiretroviral therapy in people with HIV. Study-level background: The oldest samples precede the 2015 immediate-ART recommendation by about a decade.

For this clone: Antigen specificity is unknown.

They ran version v3.0 of the immunoSEQ assay at survey level. For each individual sample, sequencing targeted roughly 35,000-55,000 T-cell genomes. Method: immunoSEQ multiplex PCR; TCRdb's copy keeps in-frame clones and lacks some. Counted here are 15,000 to 20,000 clones, more than 80% occurring once; the ten biggest clones make up around 20%. Points from the study as a whole: Relative to transplant donor controls, diversity remained lower despite increasing after ART.

Before DNA extraction, 1-10 million cryopreserved PBMC were held in the samples. Germline V gene data show CDR1 as SNHLY and CDR2 as FYNNEI. After removal of 7 bases from V and 5 bases from J, the junction contained 5 bases not matched to a gene. The CDR3 has 13 amino acids. The specimen was unsorted PBMCs, collected 0.6 years after starting antiretroviral therapy. This chain connects TRBV2 to TRBJ2-5, with 9 nucleotides matching TRBD1. This clonotype originated in a woman under 30 with HIV. The CDR3 sequence: CASIGTGQETQYF. CDR3 nucleotides: TGTGCCAGCATCGGGACAGGGCAGGAGACCCAGTACTTC.